The next 21 T cell receptor beta chains were all read from a single sample in a study of regulatory T cells in long-lasting Graves disease. Construction of the TCR beta libraries employed iRepertoire HTBI primers in conjunction with Arm-PCR of CDR3 regions. TCRdb re-derived calls from the multiplex PCR reads in MiXCR, one entry per CDR3 protein. Here the sample spans around 340,000 distinct CDR3 sequences, roughly a fifth being singletons. Regarding time point: persistent/refractory GD, antithyroid drugs over 5 years with positive TRAb. From RNA extracted from PBMCs, the TCR library was made. The material was peripheral blood mononuclear cells (PBMCs), obtained when the disease was refractory, from a patient treated with antithyroid drugs. The receptors originated from a female donor with Graves disease.

V gene TRBV30 combines with J gene TRBJ1-3; 9 bases align to TRBD1. Trimming took 3 bases from V and 2 from J; bases not matched to a gene: 5. CDR3 length: 15 amino acids. The germline CDR1 and CDR2 sequences are GTSNPN and SVGIG (reference sequence). Written as DNA, the CDR3 is TGTGCCTGGAGGTATACAGGGGGCACTGGAAACACCATATATTTT. Its translation: CAWRYTGGTGNTIYF.

This clonotype has a count of ten or more. V gene TRBV27 combines with J gene TRBJ2-7; no clear D gene. Trimming removed 4 bases at V and 4 bases at J, with 14 bases between. Germline V CDR1 and CDR2: MNHEY, SMNVEV (reference sequence). The CDR3 runs 14 residues. In nucleotides, the CDR3 is TGTGCCAGCAGTTCCTTAGACTCGGTTTACGAGCAGTACTTC. This sequence encodes CASSSLDSVYEQYF.

This clonotype was recorded many times. This rearrangement joins TRBV6-1 to TRBJ2-7; D gene ambiguous. The CDR3 is made up of 16 amino acids. In germline, CDR1 is MNHNS, CDR2 SASEGT. The germline V and J ends were trimmed by 5 bases and 5 bases, with 22 bases remaining between them. The CDR3 sequence is CASSRPPSNVGDEQYF. DNA for the CDR3: TGTGCCAGCAGTCGCCCTCCCTCAAACGTTGGAGACGAGCAGTACTTC.

Many counts were recorded for this clonotype. V is TRBV7-3 and J is TRBJ2-7; possible D gene TRBD2, 7 bases. V lost 4 bases and J lost 0, with 19 bases in between. From germline, CDR1 is SGHTA and CDR2 FQGTGA. CDR3 length equals 17 residues. CDR3 amino acids: CASSSDGGGGGSYEQYF. CDR3 in DNA: TGTGCCAGCAGCTCCGACGGCGGGGGCGGGGGCTCCTACGAGCAGTACTTC.

This clonotype was seen repeatedly, ten times or more. The chain links TRBV2 to TRBJ1-5, with 7 bases lining up with TRBD1. Germline CDR1 SNHLY, CDR2 FYNNEI. CDR3 length equals 13 residues. With V trimmed by 8 bases and J by 2 bases, 3 bases remained unmatched. The CDR3 protein is CASVGQGNQPQHF. CDR3 in DNA: TGTGCCAGCGTTGGACAGGGCAATCAGCCCCAGCATTTT.

The gene calls are TRBV29-1 and TRBJ2-2; 8 bases are a match to TRBD2. Trimming at V came to 4 bases and at J to 4 bases, leaving 5 bases not matched to a gene. Germline values: CDR1 SQVTM, CDR2 ANQGSEA. The CDR3 has 14 amino acids. DNA for the CDR3: TGCAGCGTTGGTAGACGGGAGGGCACCGGGGAGCTGTTTTTT. It encodes CSVGRREGTGELFF.

This clonotype was counted at least ten times. The chain uses TRBV3-1 and TRBJ2-2; 7 positions agree with TRBD2. Trimming took 1 base from V and 1 from J; bases not matched to a gene: 3. The CDR3 is 16 amino acids. The V gene's germline CDR1 is LGHDT and CDR2 YNNKEL (reference sequence). The DNA for the CDR3 is TGTGCCAGCAGCCAAGGCGCTAGCGGGAACACCGGGGAGCTGTTTTTT. This translates into CASSQGASGNTGELFF.

Concerning this clonotype itself: Possible read error: a much larger clone is one base away. The missing conserved phenylalanine or tryptophan at the end of this CDR3 makes a read error likely. The chain joins TRBV11-2 to TRBJ1-2; D gene uncertain. CDR3 length equals 16 residues. CDR1 is SGHAT and CDR2 is FQNNGV in the germline V gene. V lost 0 bases to trimming and J lost 7 bases, with 18 bases between them. The CDR3, as DNA: TGTGCCAGCAGCTTAGATTACAGCAGCCTAGGGTCTGGCTACACCCTC. Its translation is CASSLDYSSLGSGYTL.

This chain links TRBV3-1 with TRBJ2-7; TRBD1 agrees at 9 bases. The germline V gene encodes CDR1 LGHDT and CDR2 YNNKEL (reference sequence). The CDR3 loop spans 16 amino acids. Unmatched junction bases numbered 8, after V lost 4 bases and J lost 1 base. CDR3 loop: CASSRTGDGYSYEQYF. Here the CDR3 DNA reads TGTGCCAGCAGCCGGACAGGGGACGGCTATTCCTACGAGCAGTACTTC.

This clonotype has a count of ten or more. The V call is TRBV28, the J call TRBJ1-4; weak D call: TRBD1 (5 bases). This CDR3 contains 21 residues. Trimming pared 5 bases from V and 5 bases from J, leaving 33 bases between. Per the germline V gene, CDR1 is MDHEN and CDR2 is SYDVKM. DNA of the CDR3: TGTGCCAGCAGTCCCGGGGCACCCCCGACGCTATGGCAAGTCCGGAATGAAAAACTGTTTTTT. It encodes CASSPGAPPTLWQVRNEKLFF.

The V call is TRBV20-1, the J call TRBJ2-7; D is ambiguous. The CDR3 has 13 residues. Germline V gene data show CDR1 as DFQATT and CDR2 as SNEGSKA (reference sequence). V was shortened by 5 bases and J by 0 bases, with 11 bases between the two germline ends. The CDR3 is CSAVRGDSYEQYF. The CDR3 DNA follows: TGCAGTGCTGTGCGAGGAGACTCCTACGAGCAGTACTTC.

This clonotype was seen just once. The junction departs from the called germline gene at one end, perhaps through a read error. The chain employs TRBV3-1 and TRBJ1-1, with 7 nucleotides matching TRBD1. Germline CDR1 is LGHDT and CDR2 is YNNKEL (reference sequence). The CDR3 is made up of 15 amino acids. The CDR3 reads CASSLQGGVNAEAFF. CDR3 nucleotide sequence: TGTGCCAGCAGCCTCCAGGGGGGGGTGAACGCTGAAGCTTTCTTT.

This clonotype was recorded at least ten times. This chain uses TRBV7-9 with TRBJ2-4, with TRBD1 matching 8 bases. The CDR3 totals 16 residues. V shed 5 bases, J shed 3 bases, and the junction held 9 bases outside the gene matches. Germline lookup yields CDR1 SEHNR and CDR2 FQNEAQ (reference sequence). Here the CDR3 DNA reads TGTGCCAGCAGCCTCCAGGGGGCCGGGGGCAAAAACATTCAGTACTTC. Translated: CASSLQGAGGKNIQYF.

This clonotype was seen at least ten times. The V gene is TRBV7-2, the J gene TRBJ2-7; a weak D match, TRBD2 (5 bases). CDR3 length equals 15 residues. Germline CDR1 is SGHTA and CDR2 is FQGNSA. With 5 bases removed from V and 5 bases from J, the gap between germline ends came to 19 bases. CDR3 sequence reads: CASSMTPGRAHEQYF. The CDR3 nucleotides are TGTGCCAGCAGCATGACCCCTGGGCGGGCCCACGAGCAGTACTTC.

In this sample, this clonotype turned up many times. V and J are TRBV20-1 and TRBJ2-2; 12 positions match TRBD2. The CDR3 covers 14 residues. Germline V gene lookup returns CDR1 DFQATT and CDR2 SNEGSKA (reference sequence). V lost 2 bases and J lost 6; bases outside the gene matches: 1. CDR3 bases: TGCAGTGCTAGAACTAGCGGGAGGTCCGGGGAGCTGTTTTTT. Its protein product is CSARTSGRSGELFF.

The chain uses TRBV7-2 and TRBJ2-3; D is possibly TRBD2 (6 bases). This CDR3 spans 16 amino acids. V gave up 5 bases and J gave up 0 bases, with 15 bases separating them. Germline CDR1 reads SGHTA; CDR2 reads FQGNSA. The CDR3: CASSLGLLLSTDTQYF. The CDR3 region has the DNA TGTGCCAGCAGCCTGGGACTCCTTTTAAGCACAGATACGCAGTATTTT.

This clonotype was seen more than once but under ten times. V usage is TRBV7-3 and J usage is TRBJ2-5, with a weak D call TRBD2 (5 bases). Between the trimmed V and J ends, which lost 7 bases and 1 base, there was a span of 7 bases. The CDR3 runs to 12 residues. Germline CDR1 is SGHTA and CDR2 is FQGTGA. CDR3 loop: CASIGSQETQYF. CDR3 bases: TGTGCCAGCATAGGGAGCCAAGAGACCCAGTACTTC.

This clonotype was observed at least ten times. The V and J genes are TRBV11-2 and TRBJ1-5; weak D call: TRBD1 (6 bases). This CDR3 has 13 residues. V was trimmed by 5 bases and J by 7 bases, leaving 12 bases between them. The germline V gene encodes CDR1 SGHAT and CDR2 FQNNGV. CDR3 DNA: TGTGCCAGCAGCCCCACAGGGATCCAGCCCCAGCATTTT. Amino acid sequence: CASSPTGIQPQHF.

The V call is TRBV9, the J call TRBJ1-2, with 7 positions matching TRBD1. Germline V lookup: CDR1 SGDLS, CDR2 YYNGEE. Germline trimming cut 3 bases from V and 4 bases from J; bases unmatched to any gene: 9. The CDR3 runs 15 residues. This CDR3 reads CASSARQGQVYGYTF. The CDR3 DNA sequence: TGTGCCAGCAGCGCACGACAGGGCCAAGTCTATGGCTACACCTTC.

This clonotype has ten or more counts. The chain uses TRBV25-1 and TRBJ1-4; 8 nucleotides align to TRBD1. Germline V gives CDR1 MGHDK, CDR2 SYGVNS. V dropped 3 bases and J dropped 2; count of bases not matched to a gene: 8. The CDR3 spans 17 residues. The CDR3 loop is CASSDHGQGRTNEKLFF. CDR3 in DNA: TGTGCCAGCAGTGACCACGGACAGGGTAGGACTAATGAAAAACTGTTTTTT.

This clonotype has a handful of counts. The CDR3 sequence: CASSPLRTSGTYYEQYF. The CDR3, as DNA: TGCGCCAGCAGTCCTCTACGGACTAGCGGGACCTACTACGAGCAGTACTTC. The chain recombines TRBV4-1 with TRBJ2-7; 12 bases map to TRBD2. The CDR3 spans 17 residues. Trimming took 6 bases from V and 3 from J; bases not matched to a gene: 12. Germline V gene lookup returns CDR1 MGHRA and CDR2 YSYEKL.